This TCR beta chain was recovered during a study of CD8 T cells in Susac syndrome. Study-level points and caveats: It was acknowledged in the study that its TCR sequencing and HLA analysis involved a relatively small number of individuals.

V lost 2 bases, J lost 8 bases, and 16 bases lay in between. The V gene's germline CDR1 is MNHNS and CDR2 SASEGT. The CDR3 contains 15 residues. This clonotype was detected only a few times. Its antigen is not known. With random hexamers, about 0.45 to 1 ug RNA was reverse transcribed. Multiplex PCR with immunoSEQ amplified the TCR beta CDR3 across 54 Vbeta and 13 Jbeta. TCRdb analysed the immunoSEQ multiplex PCR reads with MiXCR anew, one entry per CDR3 protein. The sample has 130,000 or so distinct CDR3 sequences; approximately 96% are singletons. TEMRA cells were FACS-enriched and CD8+ and CD4+ T cells negatively isolated.

The origin of this receptor is a human donor with Susac syndrome. The chain combines TRBV6-1 with TRBJ2-1, with D tentatively TRBD2 (5 bases). Sequencing was performed on CD4+ T cells from PBMCs. The CDR3 sequence: CASSETPNEGDEQFF. The CDR3 DNA is TGTGCCAGCAGTGAAACCCCGAACGAGGGAGATGAGCAGTTCTTC.